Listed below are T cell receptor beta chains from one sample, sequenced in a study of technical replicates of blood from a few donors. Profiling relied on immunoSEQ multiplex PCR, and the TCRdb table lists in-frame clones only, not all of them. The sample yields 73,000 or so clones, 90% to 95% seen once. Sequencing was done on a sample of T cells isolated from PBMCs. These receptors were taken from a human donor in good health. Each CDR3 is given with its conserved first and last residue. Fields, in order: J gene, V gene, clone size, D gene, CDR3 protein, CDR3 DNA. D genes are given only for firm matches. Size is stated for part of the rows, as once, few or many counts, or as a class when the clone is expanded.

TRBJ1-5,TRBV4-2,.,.,CASSQESGSSNQPQHF,TGTGCCAGCAGCCAAGAGTCGGGGTCGAGCAATCAGCCCCAGCATTTT
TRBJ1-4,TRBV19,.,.,CASSPPRHNEKLFF,TGTGCCAGTAGCCCTCCCCGACATAATGAAAAACTGTTTTTT
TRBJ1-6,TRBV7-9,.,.,CASSHTPLSNSPLHF,TGTGCCAGCAGCCACACCCCGCTGTCTAATTCACCCCTCCACTTT
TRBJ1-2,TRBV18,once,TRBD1,CASSPTGVVGYTF,TGTGCCAGCTCGCCTACAGGGGTAGTTGGCTACACCTTC
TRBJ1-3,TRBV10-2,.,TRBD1,CASRPGTGYSGNTIYF,TGCGCCAGCAGACCCGGGACAGGGTACTCTGGAAACACCATATATTTT
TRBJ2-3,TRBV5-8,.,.,CASSADLSTDTQYF,TGTGCCAGCAGCGCGGACTTAAGCACAGATACGCAGTATTTT
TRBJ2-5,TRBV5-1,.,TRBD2,CASSGTRGMETQYF,TGCGCCAGCTCTGGGACTAGGGGAATGGAGACCCAGTACTTC
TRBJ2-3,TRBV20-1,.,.,CSVRVRDTQYF,TGCAGTGTTAGGGTGCGGGATACGCAGTATTTT
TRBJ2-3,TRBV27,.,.,CASSLGSPVADTQYF,TGTGCCAGCAGTTTAGGGAGCCCGGTGGCAGATACGCAGTATTTT
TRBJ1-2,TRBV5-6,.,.,CASSSTGNYGYTF,TGTGCCAGCAGCTCAACAGGGAACTATGGCTACACCTTC
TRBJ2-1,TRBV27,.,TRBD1,CASSFANRGYNEQFF,TGTGCCAGCAGTTTCGCGAACAGGGGATACAATGAGCAGTTCTTC
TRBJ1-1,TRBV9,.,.,CASSPGGGRQITEAFF,TGTGCCAGCAGCCCAGGCGGGGGCAGGCAAATCACTGAAGCTTTCTTT
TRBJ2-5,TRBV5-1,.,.,CASSLTGWETQYF,TGCGCCAGCAGCTTGACAGGGTGGGAGACCCAGTACTTC
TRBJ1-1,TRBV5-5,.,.,CASSWWQGRSTEAFF,TGTGCCAGCAGCTGGTGGCAGGGAAGGAGCACTGAAGCTTTCTTT
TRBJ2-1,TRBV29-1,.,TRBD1,CSVRDRGQLYNEQFF,TGCAGCGTCCGCGACAGGGGGCAACTCTACAATGAGCAGTTCTTC
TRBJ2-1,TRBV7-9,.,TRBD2,CASSYQTSGSHSSYNEQFF,TGTGCCAGCAGCTACCAGACTAGCGGGAGTCATAGCTCCTACAATGAGCAGTTCTTC
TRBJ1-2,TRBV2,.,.,CASSEPSPGGYTF,TGTGCCAGCAGTGAGCCCTCTCCCGGTGGCTACACCTTC
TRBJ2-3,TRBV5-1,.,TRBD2,CASSQPRLASDTQYF,TGCGCCAGCAGCCAGCCTCGACTAGCATCAGATACGCAGTATTTT
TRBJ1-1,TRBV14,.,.,CASSPFNTEAFF,TGTGCCAGCAGCCCATTCAACACTGAAGCTTTCTTT
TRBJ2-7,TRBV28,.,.,CASSSYDSYEQYF,TGTGCCAGCAGTTCGTATGACTCGTACGAGCAGTACTTC
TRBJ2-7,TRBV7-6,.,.,CASSLGSPGLGYEQYF,TGTGCCAGCAGCTTAGGATCCCCGGGACTTGGCTACGAGCAGTACTTC
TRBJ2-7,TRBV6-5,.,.,CASSQARDYEQYF,TGTGCCAGCAGCCAGGCCAGAGATTACGAGCAGTACTTC
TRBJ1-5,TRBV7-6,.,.,CASSLFRGSNQPQHF,TGTGCCAGCAGCTTATTCAGGGGTAGCAATCAGCCCCAGCATTTT
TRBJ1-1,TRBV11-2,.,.,CASSTQENTEAFF,TGTGCCAGCAGCACACAGGAGAACACTGAAGCTTTCTTT
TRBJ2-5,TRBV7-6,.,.,CASSPYGAGAGGYQETQYF,TGTGCCAGCAGCCCCTACGGGGCAGGGGCCGGCGGATACCAAGAGACCCAGTACTTC
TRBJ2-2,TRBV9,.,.,CASSPVAGNTGELFF,TGTGCCAGCAGCCCGGTGGCAGGGAACACCGGGGAGCTGTTTTTT